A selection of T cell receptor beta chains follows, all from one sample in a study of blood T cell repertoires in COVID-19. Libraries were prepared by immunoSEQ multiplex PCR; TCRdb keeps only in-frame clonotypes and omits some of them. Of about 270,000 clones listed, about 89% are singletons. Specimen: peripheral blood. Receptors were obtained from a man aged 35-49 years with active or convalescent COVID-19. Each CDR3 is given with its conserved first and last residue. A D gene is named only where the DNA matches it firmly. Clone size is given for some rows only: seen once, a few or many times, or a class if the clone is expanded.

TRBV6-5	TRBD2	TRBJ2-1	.	CASSWGGRGNEQFF	TGTGCCAGCAGTTGGGGCGGGAGGGGCAATGAGCAGTTCTTC
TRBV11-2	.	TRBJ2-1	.	CASSSPYTEAYNEQFF	TGTGCCAGCAGCTCCCCTTACACCGAGGCCTACAATGAGCAGTTCTTC
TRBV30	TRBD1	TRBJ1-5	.	CAWSATGVSQPQHF	TGTGCCTGGAGTGCGACAGGGGTAAGTCAGCCCCAGCATTTT
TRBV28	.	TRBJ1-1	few	CASSREVAFF	TGTGCCAGCAGCAGAGAGGTAGCTTTCTTT
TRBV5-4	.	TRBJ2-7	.	CASSLGQEVTYEQYF	TGTGCCAGCAGCTTAGGGCAGGAGGTTACCTACGAGCAGTACTTC
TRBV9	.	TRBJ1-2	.	CASSVGSNYGYTF	TGTGCCAGCAGCGTAGGAAGCAACTATGGCTACACCTTC
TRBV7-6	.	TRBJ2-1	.	CASSLGGVNFHNEQFF	TGTGCCAGCAGCTTAGGCGGGGTGAACTTTCACAATGAGCAGTTCTTC
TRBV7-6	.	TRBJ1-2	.	CASSAGLGSTYGYTF	TGTGCCAGCAGCGCGGGGTTGGGCTCCACCTATGGCTACACCTTC
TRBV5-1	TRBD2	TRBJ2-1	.	CASSLPGTSEQFF	TGCGCCAGCAGCTTGCCTGGGACTAGTGAGCAGTTCTTC
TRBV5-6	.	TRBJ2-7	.	CASSGDAGFYEQYF	TGTGCCAGCAGCGGGGATGCGGGGTTCTACGAGCAGTACTTC
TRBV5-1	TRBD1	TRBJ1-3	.	CASSGGTADSGNTIYF	TGCGCCAGCAGCGGGGGGACAGCCGACTCTGGAAACACCATATATTTT
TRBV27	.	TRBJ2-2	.	CASSLFAGNTGELFF	TGTGCCAGCAGTTTATTTGCGGGGAACACCGGGGAGCTGTTTTTT
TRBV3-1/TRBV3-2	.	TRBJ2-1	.	CASSREGENEQFF	TGTGCCAGCAGCCGAGAGGGAGAAAATGAGCAGTTCTTC
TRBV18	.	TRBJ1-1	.	CASNEVDTEAFF	TGTGCCAGTAATGAGGTAGACACTGAAGCTTTCTTT
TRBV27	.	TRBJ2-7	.	CASSPSSHYEQYF	TGTGCCAGCAGCCCTAGCAGTCACTACGAGCAGTACTTC
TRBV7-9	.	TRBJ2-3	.	CASSLMAGSTDTQYF	TGTGCCAGCAGCTTAATGGCGGGGAGCACAGATACGCAGTATTTT
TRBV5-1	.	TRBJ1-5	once	CASSLGTGYNQPQHF	TGCGCCAGCAGCTTGGGAACAGGGTACAATCAGCCCCAGCATTTT
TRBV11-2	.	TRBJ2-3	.	CASSLGQGPGTQYF	TGTGCCAGCAGCTTAGGCCAGGGCCCTGGTACGCAGTATTTT
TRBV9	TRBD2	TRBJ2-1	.	CASSARTSGRGEQFF	TGTGCCAGCAGCGCCAGGACTAGCGGGAGAGGGGAGCAGTTCTTC
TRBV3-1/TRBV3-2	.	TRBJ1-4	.	CASSQGRRLLFF	TGTGCCAGCAGCCAAGGCCGCCGGTTACTGTTTTTT
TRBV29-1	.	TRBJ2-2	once	CSVRVTGELFF	TGCAGCGTCAGGGTCACCGGGGAGCTGTTTTTT
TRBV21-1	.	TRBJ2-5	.	CASSNLPGKSRETQYF	TGTGCCAGCAGCAACCTTCCGGGAAAGTCGAGAGAGACCCAGTACTTC
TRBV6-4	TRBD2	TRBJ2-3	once	CASSESGTITDTQYF	TGTGCCAGCAGTGAAAGCGGGACGATCACAGATACGCAGTATTTT
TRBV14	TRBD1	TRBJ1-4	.	CASSPGQGALFF	TGTGCCAGCAGCCCGGGCCAGGGGGCCTTGTTTTTT
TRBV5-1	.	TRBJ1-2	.	CASSLDARGGTGYTF	TGCGCCAGCAGCTTGGACGCCCGGGGGGGGACCGGCTACACCTTC
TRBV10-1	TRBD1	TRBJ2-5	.	CASSEPGGILETQYF	TGCGCCAGCAGTGAGCCAGGGGGTATTCTTGAGACCCAGTACTTC
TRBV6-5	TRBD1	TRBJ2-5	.	CASSPWTGSGETQYF	TGTGCCAGCAGTCCATGGACAGGGAGCGGAGAGACCCAGTACTTC
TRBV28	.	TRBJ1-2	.	CASSPGQSGNYGYTF	TGTGCCAGCAGTCCAGGACAGTCTGGGAACTATGGCTACACCTTC
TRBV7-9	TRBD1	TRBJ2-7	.	CASSVSGTGYGEQYF	TGTGCCAGCAGCGTATCCGGGACAGGGTATGGGGAGCAGTACTTC
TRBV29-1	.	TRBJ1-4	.	CSVEGAQEKLFF	TGCAGCGTTGAGGGGGCCCAGGAAAAACTGTTTTTT
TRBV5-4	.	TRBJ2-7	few	CASSADRAAYEQYF	TGTGCCAGCAGCGCGGACAGAGCCGCCTACGAGCAGTACTTC
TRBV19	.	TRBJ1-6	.	CASRTLRSSALHF	TGTGCCAGTCGCACTTTACGGTCGTCGGCCCTCCACTTT
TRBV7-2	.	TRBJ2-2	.	CASTPGTNTGELFF	TGTGCCAGCACCCCGGGGACGAACACCGGGGAGCTGTTTTTT
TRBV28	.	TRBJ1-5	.	CASSSQVSGYQPQHF	TGTGCCAGCAGTTCACAGGTATCCGGGTATCAGCCCCAGCATTTT
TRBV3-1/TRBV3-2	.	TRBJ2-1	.	CASSQDPGRGEQFF	TGTGCCAGCAGCCAAGATCCAGGGCGAGGTGAGCAGTTCTTC
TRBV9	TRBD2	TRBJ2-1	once	CASSVGGGEYNEQFF	TGTGCCAGCAGCGTAGGCGGGGGGGAATACAATGAGCAGTTCTTC
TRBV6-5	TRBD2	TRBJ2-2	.	CASTAGGSTGELFF	TGTGCCAGCACTGCGGGAGGCAGTACCGGGGAGCTGTTTTTT
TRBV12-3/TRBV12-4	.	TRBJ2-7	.	CASSLAGRYEQYF	TGTGCCAGCAGTTTAGCGGGCCGCTACGAGCAGTACTTC
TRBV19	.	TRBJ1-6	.	CASARTPTASSYNSPLHF	TGTGCCAGTGCGCGCACCCCGACAGCGAGCTCCTATAATTCACCCCTCCACTTT
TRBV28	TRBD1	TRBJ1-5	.	CASRPSDRSNQPQHF	TGTGCCAGCAGACCCTCGGACAGGAGCAATCAGCCCCAGCATTTT
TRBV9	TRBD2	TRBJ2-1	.	CASSGGSSGGETIYNEQFF	TGTGCCAGCAGCGGAGGGTCTAGCGGGGGGGAAACTATTTACAATGAGCAGTTCTTC
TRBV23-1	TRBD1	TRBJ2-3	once	CASSQVGQVSGTDTQYF	TGCGCCAGCAGTCAAGTTGGACAGGTAAGTGGCACAGATACGCAGTATTTT
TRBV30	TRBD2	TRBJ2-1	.	CAWSVSSGNEQFF	TGTGCCTGGAGTGTATCTAGCGGGAATGAGCAGTTCTTC
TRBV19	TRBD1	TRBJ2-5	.	CASSSPRQGKETQYF	TGTGCCAGTAGTTCACCCCGACAGGGAAAAGAGACCCAGTACTTC
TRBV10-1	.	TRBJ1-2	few	CASKYDRPTLNYGYTF	TGCGCCAGCAAGTACGACAGACCCACTCTTAACTATGGCTACACCTTC
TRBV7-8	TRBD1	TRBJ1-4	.	CASSPGQGTYSTNEKLFF	TGTGCCAGCAGCCCCGGACAGGGGACGTACTCAACTAATGAAAAACTGTTTTTT
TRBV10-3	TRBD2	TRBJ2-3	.	CAISESGAGGQDTQYF	TGTGCCATCAGTGAGTCGGGAGCGGGAGGTCAAGATACGCAGTATTTT
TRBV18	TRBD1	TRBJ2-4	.	CASSPPGQGRYIQYF	TGTGCCAGCTCACCACCGGGACAGGGTAGATACATTCAGTACTTC
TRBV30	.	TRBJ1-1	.	CAWSSYTEAFF	TGTGCCTGGAGTTCCTATACTGAAGCTTTCTTT
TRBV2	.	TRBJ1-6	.	CASKPPLHF	TGTGCCAGCAAGCCACCCCTCCACTTT
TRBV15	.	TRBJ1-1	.	CATSRGIRENTEAFF	TGTGCCACCAGCAGAGGAATCAGGGAGAACACTGAAGCTTTCTTT
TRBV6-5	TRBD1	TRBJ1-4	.	CASGQTGADEKLFF	TGTGCCAGCGGACAGACAGGGGCGGACGAAAAACTGTTTTTT
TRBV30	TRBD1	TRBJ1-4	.	CAWNRGHTNEKLFF	TGTGCCTGGAACAGGGGACATACTAATGAAAAACTGTTTTTT
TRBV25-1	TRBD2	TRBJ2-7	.	CASSEAGGRSYEQYF	TGTGCCAGCAGTGAGGCGGGGGGGCGATCCTACGAGCAGTACTTC
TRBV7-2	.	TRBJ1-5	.	CASNPSGGAYQPQHF	TGTGCCAGCAACCCGTCGGGGGGTGCCTATCAGCCCCAGCATTTT
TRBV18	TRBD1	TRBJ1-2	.	CASSPTGTGGIRYGYTF	TGTGCCAGCTCACCGACCGGGACAGGGGGGATTCGCTATGGCTACACCTTC
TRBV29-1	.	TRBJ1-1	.	CSVVEDNRVNTEAFF	TGCAGCGTCGTGGAGGACAACAGGGTGAACACTGAAGCTTTCTTT
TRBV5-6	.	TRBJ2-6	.	CASSLASGANVLTF	TGTGCCAGCAGCTTGGCTTCCGGGGCCAACGTCCTGACTTTC
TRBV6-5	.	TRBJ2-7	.	CASSTGPSDYEQYF	TGTGCCAGCAGCACAGGTCCCTCTGACTACGAGCAGTACTTC
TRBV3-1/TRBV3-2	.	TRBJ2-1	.	CASSQAAGPSYNEQFF	TGTGCCAGCAGCCAAGCGGCAGGGCCGTCCTACAATGAGCAGTTCTTC